The TCR beta chain under discussion was sequenced for a study of beta chain features in type 1 diabetes. Study-wide results and caveats: A closer apparent resemblance between naive, central memory and Treg TCRB repertoires was seen in patients than in healthy donors.

The V gene's germline CDR1 is MGHDK and CDR2 SYGVNS. V shed 10 bases, J shed 7 bases, and the junction held 15 bases outside the gene matches. This CDR3 spans 16 amino acids. One heparinised blood draw averaging around 120 mL was given by each donor. Expressed TCRB transcripts were sequenced, since all the RNA that had been isolated was reverse transcribed. Naive, central memory and regulatory T cell samples averaged roughly 3.5 million immunoSEQ reads each. The assay was immunoSEQ multiplex PCR, and TCRdb's table has in-frame clones only and misses some. The sample yields some 230,000 clones, around 10% seen once. This clone was counted only a few times. Antigen unknown.

The sequence was obtained from a woman aged 18-35 years in good health. Sequencing used naive CD4+ T cells from blood. V gene TRBV25-1 combines with J gene TRBJ1-6; 8 positions agree with TRBD1. CDR3 DNA: TGTGCCACGCGCCCTACCGGGACAGGAGGCAATTCACCCCTCCACTTT. Protein sequence: CATRPTGTGGNSPLHF.